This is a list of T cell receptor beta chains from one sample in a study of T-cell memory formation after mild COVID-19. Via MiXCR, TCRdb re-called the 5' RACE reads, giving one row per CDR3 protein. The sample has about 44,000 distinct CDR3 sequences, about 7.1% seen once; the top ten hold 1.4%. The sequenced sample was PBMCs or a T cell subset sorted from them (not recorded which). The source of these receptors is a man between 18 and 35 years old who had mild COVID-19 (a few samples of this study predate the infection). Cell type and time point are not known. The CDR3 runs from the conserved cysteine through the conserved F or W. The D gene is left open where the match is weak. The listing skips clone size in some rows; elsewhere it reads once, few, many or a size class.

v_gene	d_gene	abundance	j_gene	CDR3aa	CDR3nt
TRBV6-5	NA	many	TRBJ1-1	CASGYGLGTEAFF	TGTGCCAGCGGATATGGGCTGGGAACTGAAGCTTTCTTT
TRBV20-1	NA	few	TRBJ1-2	CSARMPRGYTF	TGCAGTGCTAGGATGCCTCGTGGCTACACCTTC
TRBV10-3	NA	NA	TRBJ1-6	CAISNAYNSPLHF	TGTGCCATCAGCAATGCCTATAATTCACCCCTCCACTTT
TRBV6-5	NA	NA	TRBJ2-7	CASSYWVGAEQYF	TGTGCCAGCAGTTATTGGGTAGGGGCCGAGCAGTACTTC
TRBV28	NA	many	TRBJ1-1	CASSRFPGDWTEAFF	TGTGCCAGCAGTCGGTTTCCAGGGGATTGGACTGAAGCTTTCTTT
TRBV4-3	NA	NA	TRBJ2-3	CASSQAHTSPDTQYF	TGCGCCAGCAGCCAAGCACACACTAGCCCAGATACGCAGTATTTT
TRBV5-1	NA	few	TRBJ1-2	CASSLASNYGYTF	TGCGCCAGCAGCTTGGCCAGTAACTATGGCTACACCTTC
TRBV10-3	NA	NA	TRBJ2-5	CATVAEETQYF	TGTGCCACGGTAGCGGAAGAGACCCAGTACTTC
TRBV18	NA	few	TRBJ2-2	CASSPLAGTDGELFF	TGTGCCAGCTCACCCTTAGCTGGGACCGACGGGGAGCTGTTTTTT
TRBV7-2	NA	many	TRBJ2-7	CASSSGGSSYEQYF	TGTGCCAGCAGCTCAGGTGGAAGCTCCTACGAGCAGTACTTC
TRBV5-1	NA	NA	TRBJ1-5	CASRPTGSSNQPQHF	TGCGCCAGCAGGCCAACAGGGTCGAGCAATCAGCCCCAGCATTTT
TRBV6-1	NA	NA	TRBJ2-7	CASSEPYEQYF	TGTGCCAGCAGTGAACCCTACGAGCAGTACTTC
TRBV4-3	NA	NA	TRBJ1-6	CASSQSGESPLHF	TGCGCCAGCAGCCAGAGCGGGGAGTCACCCCTCCACTTT
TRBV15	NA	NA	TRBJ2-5	CATSRDASKETQYF	TGTGCCACCAGCAGAGACGCATCTAAAGAGACCCAGTACTTC
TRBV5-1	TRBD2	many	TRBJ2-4	CASSSPGGNIQYF	TGCGCCAGCAGCTCGCCGGGAGGCAACATTCAGTACTTC
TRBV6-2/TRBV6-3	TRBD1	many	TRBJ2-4	CASSPRGQSPRAKNIQYF	TGTGCCAGCAGTCCCAGGGGGCAATCTCCGCGGGCCAAAAACATTCAGTACTTC
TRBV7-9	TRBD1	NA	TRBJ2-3	CASSGPGTGQSTDTQYF	TGTGCCAGCAGCGGTCCCGGGACAGGTCAAAGCACAGATACGCAGTATTTT
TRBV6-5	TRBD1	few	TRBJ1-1	CASSPNDRGLIAFF	TGTGCCAGCAGCCCGAATGACAGGGGGCTAATTGCTTTCTTT
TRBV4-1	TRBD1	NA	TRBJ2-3	CASSHSDTGDRQVF	TGCGCCAGCAGCCACTCAGACACCGGGGACAGGCAAGTTTTT
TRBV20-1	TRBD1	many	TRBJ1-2	CSALNRGGYGYTF	TGCAGTGCCCTCAACAGGGGGGGCTATGGCTACACCTTC
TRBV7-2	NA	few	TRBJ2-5	CASSRTTQETQYF	TGTGCCAGCAGCCGGACCACCCAAGAGACCCAGTACTTC
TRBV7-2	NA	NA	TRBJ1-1	CASSLNSQNTEAFF	TGTGCCAGCAGCTTAAACAGCCAAAACACTGAAGCTTTCTTT
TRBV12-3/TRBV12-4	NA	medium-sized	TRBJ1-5	CASSQNRAHEPQHF	TGTGCCAGCAGTCAGAACAGGGCCCATGAGCCCCAGCATTTT
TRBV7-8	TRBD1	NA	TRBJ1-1	CASSRDRAAFF	TGTGCCAGCAGCCGCGACAGGGCGGCTTTCTTT
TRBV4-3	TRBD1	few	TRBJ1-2	CASSQVRGQGARYTF	TGCGCCAGCAGCCAAGTTAGGGGACAGGGGGCGCGCTACACCTTC
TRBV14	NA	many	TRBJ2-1	CASGELTGRLGEQFF	TGTGCCAGCGGCGAGTTGACGGGGAGGCTTGGTGAGCAGTTCTTC
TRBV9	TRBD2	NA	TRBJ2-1	CASSVGGGPTNEQFF	TGTGCCAGCAGCGTAGGCGGGGGGCCCACGAATGAGCAGTTCTTC
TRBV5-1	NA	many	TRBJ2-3	CASSPGGQNTDTQYF	TGCGCCAGCAGCCCCGGGGGCCAAAACACAGATACGCAGTATTTT